The text below deals with one T cell receptor (beta chain). This receptor's antigen is unknown. No base quality values were provided; no much bigger clone lies one nucleotide off. TCR CDR3 regions were amplified from genomic DNA by multiplex PCR using the deep immunoSEQ assay. Extracted genomic DNA from each cell subset was spread evenly across all wells of several immunoSEQ 96-well plates, with each plate serving as a replicate. For unsorted PBMC, each replicate PCR was loaded with 300 ng genomic DNA, equivalent to 25,000 to 35,000 T cell genomes. Unsorted PBMC genomic DNA was sequenced across ten immunoSEQ deep assay plates. Purified libraries were measured with a Qubit 3.0 fluorometer, size-checked on a Bioanalyzer 2100, and measured again with the KAPA Library Quantification kit. A separate single-read 150-cycle Illumina NextSeq 550 flow cell was used to sequence each immunoSEQ 96-well plate. The source study handled its data this way. Because the immunoSEQ output included only junctional sequences and no quality scores, the filtering could not be the same as the filtering used for full-length reads. Sequences were annotated with PyIR, a Python wrapper for IgBLAST v1.9, and V/J genes and CDR3 were assigned using IMGT germline references. Reads with weak V/J assignments (E-value above 1e-6), missing CDR3, stop codons, out-of-frame junctions, or ambiguous translated residues were removed. V3J clonotypes were defined as sequences sharing an identical inferred V gene, J gene, and CDR3 amino acid sequence. Percentage overlap between repertoires was computed as shared unique clonotypes divided by the size of the smaller repertoire. Repertoire richness was assessed with RTK rarefaction, the Chao1 estimator, and Recon v2.1 estimates of unobserved clonotypes. Entries here come from immuneACCESS through TCRdb and include only in-frame sequences with V and J called. Some clones fail to appear in such tables; in the studies checked, an unresolved V gene covers under half of the shortfall, and the cause of the remainder is unknown. V and J calls and clone size come straight from that table; D and trimming were deduced from the DNA. A total of fewer than 600,000 clones appear in this sample, roughly four fifths of them only once. The top ten clonotypes cover around 11% of the sample.

Taken from the germline V gene, the CDR1 and CDR2 loops are LGHNA and YSLEER. From the cysteine up to the phenylalanine, the CDR3 has a length of 14 residues. Solely the CDR3 DNA is kept, with 42 bases framed from the first base. The junction carries 10 bases between V and J, which are trimmed by 4 bases and 2 bases respectively. These data belong to a study of shared clonotypes between healthy human individuals (dated by TCRdb to the early 2020s). Describing the broader study: Three men and two women, aged 18 to 49 years, made up the cohort. The study deeply sequenced blood TCR repertoires of several healthy adults to estimate repertoire size and the extent of clonotype sharing between individuals. Libraries were prepared and TCR repertoires were sequenced by different laboratories using diverse techniques, in order to increase sequencing depth and limit assay-specific biases. Between about 0.85 and 8.9 billion PBMCs per donor were obtained by leukapheresis.

The donors were healthy, HIV-negative adults who had no recently reported acute infections or vaccinations. All donors were Caucasian adults living in Nashville, Tennessee, USA. For unsorted samples, 70 million to 95 million PBMCs were counted, and genomic DNA was extracted using the QIAamp DNA Blood Mini kit. Blood was collected by leukapheresis, and PBMCs were isolated by Ficoll-Histopaque density gradient centrifugation and then cryopreserved in liquid nitrogen vapor phase. Study-wide findings and limitations: Pairwise subsampling indicated that sequencing depth was expected to affect the degree of clonotype sharing among donors. Only blood was sampled, and tissue TCR repertoires likely differ from those in blood. Because the study included only a small number of donors, the genetic and exposure-history diversity represented was limited.

This sequence was found in a woman aged 40 to 50 in good health. Some clones in this sample may be carry-over from other donors' samples. The V and J segments used are TRBV4-3 and TRBJ2-3; the D gene cannot be named for sure. The sequencing input was PBMCs. The CDR3 reads CASSPGGITDTQYF. The nucleotides read TGCGCCAGCAGCCCCGGCGGAATCACAGATACGCAGTATTTT.